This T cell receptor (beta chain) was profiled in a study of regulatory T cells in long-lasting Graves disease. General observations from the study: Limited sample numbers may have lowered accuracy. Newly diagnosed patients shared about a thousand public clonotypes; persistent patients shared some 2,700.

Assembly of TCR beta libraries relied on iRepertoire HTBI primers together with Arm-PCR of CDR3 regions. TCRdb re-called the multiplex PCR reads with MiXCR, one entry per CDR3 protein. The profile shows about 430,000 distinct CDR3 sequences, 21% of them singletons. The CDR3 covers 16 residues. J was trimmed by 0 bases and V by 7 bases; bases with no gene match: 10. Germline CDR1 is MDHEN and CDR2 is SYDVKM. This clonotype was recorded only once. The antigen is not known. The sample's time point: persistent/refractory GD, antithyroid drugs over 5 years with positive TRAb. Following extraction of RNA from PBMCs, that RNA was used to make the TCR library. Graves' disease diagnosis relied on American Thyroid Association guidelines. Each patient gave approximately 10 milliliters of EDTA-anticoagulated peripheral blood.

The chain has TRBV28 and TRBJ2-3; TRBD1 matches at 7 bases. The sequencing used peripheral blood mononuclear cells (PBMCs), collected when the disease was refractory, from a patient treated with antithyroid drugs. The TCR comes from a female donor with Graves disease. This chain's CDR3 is CASTWGTELSTDTQYF. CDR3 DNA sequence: TGTGCCAGCACCTGGGGGACAGAACTTAGCACAGATACGCAGTATTTT.